The source of this T cell receptor beta chain is a study of cytomegalovirus exposure and HLA in healthy donors. All the people who gave samples were healthy bone marrow donors. The PCR made use of 60 Vbeta and 13 Jbeta primers. Measured with immunoSEQ multiplex PCR; TCRdb has only the in-frame clones, and not every one. The top ten hold roughly 10% of the sample, which has 210,000 or so clones, approximately 83% seen once. Germline V gene lookup returns CDR1 MGHRA and CDR2 YSYEKL. The CDR3 spans 14 residues. Trimming left V 3 bases short and J 2 bases short, with 10 bases between. This receptor was identified in a woman between 50 and 59 years old in good health and CMV-seropositive. The sample was PBMCs. V and J are TRBV4-1 and TRBJ2-5; D call uncertain. The CDR3 coding sequence is TGCGCCAGCAGCCAGGAACAGAGACAAGAGACCCAGTACTTC. Protein sequence: CASSQEQRQETQYF.